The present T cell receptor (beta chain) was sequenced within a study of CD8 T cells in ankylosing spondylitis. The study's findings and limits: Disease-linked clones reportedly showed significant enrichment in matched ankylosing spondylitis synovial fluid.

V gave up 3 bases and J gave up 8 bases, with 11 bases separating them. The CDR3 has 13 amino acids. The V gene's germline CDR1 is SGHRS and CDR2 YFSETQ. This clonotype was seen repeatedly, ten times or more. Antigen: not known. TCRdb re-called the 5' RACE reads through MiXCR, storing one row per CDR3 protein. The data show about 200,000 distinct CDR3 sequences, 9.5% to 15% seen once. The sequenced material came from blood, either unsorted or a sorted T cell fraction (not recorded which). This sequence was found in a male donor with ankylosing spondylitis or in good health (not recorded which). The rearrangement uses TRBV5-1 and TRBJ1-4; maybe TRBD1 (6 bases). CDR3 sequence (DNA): TGCGCCAGCAGCTCCGGGACAACAGAAAAACTGTTTTTT. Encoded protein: CASSSGTTEKLFF.